The clone carrying this T cell receptor (beta chain) was detected once. Its antigen is not known. Relative to the germline gene, one junction end is altered; a read error may explain this. Using immunoSEQ multiplex PCR, the repertoire was profiled, and TCRdb retains in-frame clones only, with some absent. The table records approximately 21,000 clones, 88% of them present only once. Germline V gene sequence: CDR1 SGHDN, CDR2 FVKESK. CDR3 length equals 11 residues. The sample belongs to a study of T cells in localized non-small cell lung cancer. Whole-study findings and limits: There was higher T cell clonality in uninvolved adjacent lung than in tumor, and it was highest there. Appearing in adjacent lung were a median roughly 57 of the top 100 tumor clones. Analysis by sequencing included only one tumor region, so heterogeneity remains possible.

The receptor was derived from a male donor older than 55 with stage II lung adenocarcinoma. The V call is TRBV14, the J call TRBJ1-3; D is undetermined. Specimen: peripheral blood mononuclear cells, collected before any cancer treatment. The CDR3 sequence: CASSHFSRVVF. The CDR3 coding sequence is TGTGCCAGCAGCCATTTCTCTCGGGTAGTCTTT.